The 27 T cell receptor beta chains reported below all come from one sample, sequenced in a study of metastatic and nonmetastatic thyroid tumors. Among the patients, none had received any treatment before thyroid surgery. From the PCR reads, TCRdb re-called clones with MiXCR. The sample consists of under 40,000 clones, over 15% of them appearing once. Input material: blood. These receptors were obtained from a female donor with papillary thyroid cancer or a benign thyroid nodule (not recorded which). Some clones in this sample may be carry-over from other donors' samples.

The rearrangement links TRBV30 to TRBJ1-2; unclear D gene. The germline V and J ends were trimmed by 5 bases and 6 bases, with 22 bases remaining between them. The CDR3 covers 15 residues. The germline V gene has CDR1 GTSNPN and CDR2 SVGIG (reference sequence). This CDR3 is CAWVHNDLRSDGYTF. The CDR3 DNA reads TGTGCCTGGGTACATAACGATCTGAGGAGTGATGGCTACACCTTC.

This clone appeared many times. The rearrangement uses TRBV28 and TRBJ1-3, with D unclear. This CDR3 contains 14 residues. V lost 2 bases and J 0 bases, leaving 5 bases between the germline ends. The germline gives CDR1 MDHEN, CDR2 SYDVKM. CDR3 loop: CASSLISSGNTIYF. The CDR3 nucleotides are TGTGCCAGCAGTTTAATCAGCTCTGGAAACACCATATATTTT.

Of note for this clone: The junction departs from germline at one end; a sequencing error may be responsible. V usage is TRBV6-1 and J usage is TRBJ1-3; no clear D gene. The CDR3 is 16 residues long. From germline, CDR1 is MNHNS and CDR2 SASEGT. The CDR3 DNA reads as TGTGCTAGCAGTGAAAGTATGCGGATCTCTGTAAACACCATATATTTT. Amino acids: CASSESMRISVNTIYF.

This clone was seen at least ten times. This chain links TRBV20-1 with TRBJ1-5, with no clear D. In germline, CDR1 is DFQATT, CDR2 SNEGSKA (reference sequence). CDR3 length: 16 residues. The germline V and J ends were trimmed by 3 bases and 0 bases, with 15 bases remaining between them. As DNA, the CDR3 is TGCAGTGCTAGCCCGGGCGGACTGAATAGCAATCAGCCCCAGCATTTT. Translating gives CSASPGGLNSNQPQHF.

This clone has a count of ten or more. The chain couples TRBV6-1 to TRBJ1-5; D unclear. This CDR3 spans 14 amino acids. Between the trimmed V and J ends, which lost 7 bases and 4 bases, there was a span of 14 bases. Germline assignment: CDR1 MNHNS and CDR2 SASEGT. CDR3 sequence (DNA): TGTGCCAGCACCCCACAAAGAAGGAATCAGCCCCAGCATTTT. Its protein is CASTPQRRNQPQHF.

This clone was detected many times. This rearrangement joins TRBV4-1 to TRBJ2-3; D is unresolved. CDR3 size: 17 residues. Trimming shortened V by 2 bases and J by 4 bases, and 19 bases separated the two germline ends. Germline loops: CDR1 MGHRA, CDR2 YSYEKL. The CDR3 loop reads CASSQIYAARVPDTQYF. In DNA form, the CDR3 reads TGCGCCAGCAGCCAAATATACGCAGCCCGGGTCCCAGATACGCAGTATTTT.

This clone has a count of ten or more. This CDR3 reads CASSLSAGVVDTQYF. CDR3 nucleotide sequence: TGCGCCAGCAGCCTGTCTGCGGGAGTGGTAGATACGCAGTATTTT. The V and J genes are TRBV5-1 and TRBJ2-3, with 7 nucleotides matching TRBD2. The CDR3 length is 15 residues. J gave up 5 bases and V 4 bases, and 10 bases lay outside the gene matches. CDR1 and CDR2 from the germline V gene are SGHRS and YFSETQ.

This clone was recorded many times. The CDR3 DNA follows: TGTGCCAGCTTATCTGGGGCCAACGTCCTGACTTTC. This codes for CASLSGANVLTF. The rearrangement links TRBV27 to TRBJ2-6; D is unclear. This CDR3 is built from 12 residues. V shed 8 bases and J shed 1 base, with 3 bases lying between them. Germline V gene data show CDR1 as MNHEY and CDR2 as SMNVEV (reference sequence).

This clone was observed at least ten times. The genes are TRBV2 and TRBJ2-7, with D possibly TRBD2 on 6 matching bases. V lost 2 bases, J lost 3 bases, and 8 bases lay in between. In germline, CDR1 is SNHLY, CDR2 FYNNEI. There are 13 residues in the CDR3. This CDR3 is CASSERRDYEQYF. Here the CDR3 DNA reads TGTGCCAGCAGTGAACGGAGGGACTACGAGCAGTACTTC. Full variable domain (rest looked up from reference TRBV2 and TRBJ2-7): EPEVTQTPSHQVTQMGQEVILRCVPISNHLYFYWYRQILGQKVEFLVSFYNNEISEKSEIFDDQFSVERPDGSNFTLKIRSTKLEDSAMYFCASSERRDYEQYFGPGTRLTVT.

CDR3: CASKVSTRGTEQFF. Here the CDR3 DNA reads TGCGCCAGCAAGGTGTCGACTAGAGGGACCGAGCAGTTCTTC. The chain has TRBV5-1 and TRBJ2-1, with D perhaps TRBD2 (6 bases). Germline CDR1 and CDR2: SGHRS and YFSETQ. The CDR3 covers 14 residues. With 6 bases removed from V and 10 bases from J, the gap between germline ends came to 20 bases.

This clone has ten or more counts. V gene TRBV6-1 combines with J gene TRBJ2-7, with 8 bases identical to TRBD2. V trimming: 3 bases; J trimming: 1 base; junction bases outside the gene matches: 5. This CDR3 contains 15 residues. Germline CDR1 reads MNHNS; CDR2 reads SASEGT. The CDR3 DNA sequence: TGTGCCAGCAGTGACAGAGCGGGAGAATCCTACGAGCAGTACTTC. It is translated as CASSDRAGESYEQYF.

This clone came up many times. The CDR3 sequence: CATQDGTNTEAFF. The CDR3 coding sequence is TGTGCCACCCAGGACGGGACCAACACTGAAGCTTTCTTT. This rearrangement joins TRBV10-3 to TRBJ1-1; the D gene is possibly TRBD1 (5 bases). The ends were cut back, 10 bases at V and 2 bases at J, with 14 bases in the middle. This CDR3 comprises 13 residues. Germline V gene data show CDR1 as ENHRY and CDR2 as SYGVKD.

This clone occurred many times. The V and J genes are TRBV19 and TRBJ1-5, with 7 positions matching TRBD1. With V trimmed by 7 bases and J by 3 bases, 3 bases remained unmatched. Germline CDR1 LNHDA, CDR2 SQIVND (reference sequence). The CDR3 spans 13 residues. The DNA for the CDR3 is TGTGCCAGTACTGGGACAGCCAATCAGCCCCAGCATTTT. As protein: CASTGTANQPQHF.

The rearrangement uses TRBV20-1 and TRBJ1-1, with D tentatively TRBD1 (6 bases). The CDR3 has 15 amino acids. Trimming removed 0 bases at V and 2 bases at J, with 13 bases between. From germline, CDR1 is DFQATT and CDR2 SNEGSKA (reference sequence). The CDR3 is CSARDHIGGNTEAFF. Here the CDR3 DNA reads TGCAGTGCTAGAGATCACATAGGGGGTAACACTGAAGCTTTCTTT.

Ten or more counts support this clone. The rearrangement uses TRBV11-2 and TRBJ2-1, with 8 bases identical to TRBD1. Trimming at V came to 1 base and at J to 10 bases, leaving 6 bases not matched to a gene. The CDR3 has 14 amino acids. CDR1 is SGHAT, CDR2 FQNNGV, per germline. CDR3 amino acids: CASSLGQGRLEQFF. CDR3 nucleotide sequence: TGTGCCAGCAGCTTAGGACAGGGGCGTTTGGAGCAGTTCTTC.

This clone was detected ten times or more. The chain joins TRBV7-3 to TRBJ2-3; 7 bases agree with TRBD2. CDR1 is SGHTA and CDR2 is FQGTGA in the germline V gene. V lost 4 bases to trimming and J lost 2 bases; unmatched junction nucleotides: 15. The CDR3 has 18 amino acids. CDR3 coding DNA: TGTGCCAGCAGCTCGGGCTCGGGAGGCGTGGGATTCACAGATACGCAGTATTTT. Translation gives CASSSGSGGVGFTDTQYF.

This clone was seen repeatedly, ten times or more. The chain is built from TRBV18 and TRBJ1-5; tentative D call: TRBD1 (6 bases). Germline V gene data show CDR1 as KGHSH and CDR2 as LQKENI. V was cut by 6 bases and J by 6 bases, with 12 bases left in between. The length of the CDR3 is 13 residues. The CDR3 loop is CASSRGGAQPQHF. The CDR3 DNA follows: TGTGCCAGCTCTCGGGGGGGGGCTCAGCCCCAGCATTTT.

This clone appeared many times. Other DNA sequences from this sample encode an identical CDR3 as well. V and J are TRBV5-4 and TRBJ2-3; the match to TRBD2 covers 9 bases. Germline V gives CDR1 SGHNT, CDR2 YYREEE (reference sequence). The ends lost 3 bases at V and 1 base at J; junction bases unmatched: 3. This CDR3 is 15 amino acids long. The CDR3 loop is CASSSQRGGTDTQYF. CDR3 sequence (DNA): TGTGCCAGCAGCTCTCAGCGGGGGGGCACAGATACGCAGTATTTT.

In its sample, this clone was seen many times. The chain employs TRBV6-4 and TRBJ2-3; the match to TRBD2 covers 8 bases. Germline-derived CDR1 and CDR2 are MRHNA and SNTAGT. After removal of 6 bases from V and 3 bases from J, the junction contained 11 bases not matched to a gene. This CDR3 is built from 16 residues. In nucleotides, the CDR3 is TGTGCCAGCAGCCCCGGGAGCGGGAGCGGTACAGATACGCAGTATTTT. It codes for CASSPGSGSGTDTQYF.

This clone was seen at least ten times. The CDR3 reads CASRGGTDALGTEAFF. The DNA of the CDR3 is TGTGCCAGCAGGGGGGGGACCGACGCGTTAGGCACTGAAGCTTTCTTT. V usage is TRBV2 and J usage is TRBJ1-1, with a weak D call TRBD1 (5 bases). The CDR3 is made up of 16 amino acids. V was shortened by 6 bases and J by 4 bases, with 21 bases between the two germline ends. Per the germline V gene, CDR1 is SNHLY and CDR2 is FYNNEI.

The table lists this clone with many counts. This rearrangement joins TRBV20-1 to TRBJ2-3; 10 positions match TRBD2. V shed 0 bases and J 6 bases; nucleotides not matched to a gene: 9. Per germline, CDR1 DFQATT and CDR2 SNEGSKA (reference sequence). The CDR3 covers 16 residues. As DNA, the CDR3 is TGCAGTGCTAGAGATCCCGCTAGCGGGAGAGGGGATACGCAGTATTTT. It codes for CSARDPASGRGDTQYF.

The V gene is TRBV20-1, the J gene TRBJ2-7; 9 bases fit TRBD2. The V gene's germline CDR1 is DFQATT and CDR2 SNEGSKA (reference sequence). Trimming took 4 bases from V and 5 from J; bases not matched to a gene: 15. The CDR3 has 16 amino acids. Here the CDR3 reads CSAKSELAGRSDEQYF. DNA for the CDR3: TGCAGTGCTAAATCAGAACTAGCGGGCCGCAGCGACGAGCAGTACTTC.

The CDR3 region has the DNA TGTGCCAGCAGCCAAGCGCTCCCCGAGCGGGAGGGGCAGTTCTTC. It translates to CASSQALPEREGQFF. The V gene is TRBV3-1, the J gene TRBJ2-1, with 10 nucleotides matching TRBD2. Trimming at V came to 1 base and at J to 12 bases, leaving 9 bases not matched to a gene. In germline, CDR1 is LGHDT, CDR2 YNNKEL (reference sequence). The CDR3 has 15 amino acids.

This clone was counted many times. CDR3 nucleotides: TGCGCCAGCAGCCCGACCGACCCGTTGAACACCGGGGAGCTGTTTTTT. It translates to CASSPTDPLNTGELFF. V is TRBV5-1 and J is TRBJ2-2; D is unresolved. Trimming stripped 4 bases from V and 1 base from J, with 14 bases between. This CDR3 has 16 amino acids. Germline lookup yields CDR1 SGHRS and CDR2 YFSETQ.

This clone was seen at least ten times. The V and J genes are TRBV6-5 and TRBJ1-2; D not certain. Trimming pared 2 bases from V and 6 bases from J, leaving 10 bases between. The CDR3 loop spans 13 amino acids. Germline V gene sequence: CDR1 MNHEY, CDR2 SVGAGI. CDR3 sequence (DNA): TGTGCCAGCAGTTACATACTGACGGATGGCTACACCTTC. This codes for CASSYILTDGYTF.

This clone was recorded at least ten times. Mismatch with germline at one junction end may stem from a read error. V and J are TRBV9 and TRBJ1-6; D is unclear. Germline CDR1 reads SGDLS; CDR2 reads YYNGEE. The CDR3 covers 16 residues. The DNA for the CDR3 is TGTGCCAGCAGTGCGGCGGGGAGCTCCTATGATTCACCCCTCCACTTT. Protein: CASSAAGSSYDSPLHF.

This clone was observed at least ten times. This CDR3 reads CASSFTTEAFF. The CDR3 nucleotides are TGTGCCAGCAGTTTTACTACTGAAGCTTTCTTT. The V gene is TRBV12-3 or TRBV12-4, the J gene TRBJ1-1, with D uncertain. Deletions cut 3 bases from V and 5 bases from J, with 4 bases between. This CDR3 is 11 amino acids long.